The T cell receptor (beta chain) under discussion was sequenced for a study of cytomegalovirus exposure and HLA in healthy donors. CDR1 LNHDA and CDR2 SQIVND come from the germline V gene (reference sequence). The CDR3 consists of 16 residues. Trimming cost V 3 bases and J 4 bases; bases outside gene matches: 6. Use of 60 Vbeta and 13 Jbeta primers characterized the PCR. Clones were sequenced by immunoSEQ multiplex PCR, and TCRdb holds only the in-frame ones, with some missing. The sample has roughly 180,000 clones; more than 65% are singletons. The chain employs TRBV19 and TRBJ2-3; TRBD2 matches 11 bases. Sequenced: PBMCs. The clonotype comes from a woman in her 30s in good health and CMV-seropositive. The CDR3: CASSIGIAGGPDTQYF. The CDR3 nucleotides are TGTGCCAGTAGTATTGGGATAGCGGGAGGGCCAGATACGCAGTATTTT.